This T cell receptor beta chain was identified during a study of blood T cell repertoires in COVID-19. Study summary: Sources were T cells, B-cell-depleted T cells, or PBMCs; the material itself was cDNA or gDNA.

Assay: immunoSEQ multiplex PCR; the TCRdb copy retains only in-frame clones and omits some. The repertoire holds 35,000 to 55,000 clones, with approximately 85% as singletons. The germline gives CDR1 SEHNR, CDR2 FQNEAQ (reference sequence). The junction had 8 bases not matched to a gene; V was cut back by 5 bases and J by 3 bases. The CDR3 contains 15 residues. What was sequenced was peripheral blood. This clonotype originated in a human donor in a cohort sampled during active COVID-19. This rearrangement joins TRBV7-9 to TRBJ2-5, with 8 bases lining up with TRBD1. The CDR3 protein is CASSPPPDREETQYF. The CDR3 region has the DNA TGTGCCAGCAGCCCCCCGCCGGACAGGGAAGAGACCCAGTACTTC.